The 27 T cell receptor beta chains listed next were all sequenced from one sample in a study of blood T cells in healthy people across ages. Next came a second PCR, run for about 7 to 12 cycles, which used a sample-barcoded 5' primer along with a J-beta primer mix. TCRdb re-analysed the 5' RACE reads in MiXCR, keeping a single row per CDR3 protein. The sample records around 1,600,000 distinct CDR3 sequences, less than 45% being singletons. Input material: blood. These receptors were taken from a woman aged 18-29 years in good health.

This chain links TRBV25-1 with TRBJ1-2, with a possible D match to TRBD1 (5 bases). Germline CDR1 MGHDK, CDR2 SYGVNS. The CDR3 spans 14 residues. V shed 2 bases and J shed 7 bases, with 14 bases lying between them. The CDR3 reads CASSEQGRGPGYTF. The CDR3 DNA follows: TGTGCCAGCAGTGAACAGGGCCGCGGGCCTGGCTACACCTTC.

CDR3 amino acids: CSARARPGVNNEQFF. CDR3 in DNA: TGCAGTGCTAGGGCTAGACCAGGGGTAAACAATGAGCAGTTCTTC. V gene TRBV20-1 combines with J gene TRBJ2-1; perhaps TRBD1 as D (6 bases). This CDR3 contains 15 residues. CDR1 and CDR2 (germline): DFQATT, SNEGSKA (reference sequence). V was cut by 3 bases and J by 5 bases, with 17 bases left in between.

This clonotype has just a few counts. The chain links TRBV4-3 to TRBJ2-3; no clear D gene. Trimming took off 2 bases at V and 0 bases at J, with 12 bases between the two ends. This CDR3 contains 16 residues. Looked up from germline, CDR1 is LGHNA and CDR2 is YSLEER. CDR3 residues: CASSQTTGSSTDTQYF. CDR3 bases: TGCGCCAGCAGCCAAACTACTGGTTCTAGCACAGATACGCAGTATTTT.

The gene calls are TRBV2 and TRBJ2-1, with TRBD1 identical over 7 bases. The junction had 11 bases not matched to a gene; V was cut back by 4 bases and J by 8 bases. CDR1 and CDR2 (germline): SNHLY, FYNNEI. This CDR3 has 15 residues. The CDR3 region has the DNA TGTGCCAGCAGTGTAAAGACAGGGTTCGTCGATGAGCAGTTCTTC. It yields the protein CASSVKTGFVDEQFF.

This clonotype was found a few times. This chain connects TRBV10-1 to TRBJ1-5; D unclear. V lost 0 bases, J lost 1 base, and 19 bases lay in between. This CDR3 contains 19 residues. Germline CDR1 is WNHNN and CDR2 is SYGVQD (reference sequence). CDR3 amino acids: CASSESGLVQEESNQPQHF. As DNA, the CDR3 is TGCGCCAGCAGTGAGTCAGGCCTCGTACAAGAGGAGAGCAATCAGCCCCAGCATTTT.

This clonotype came up a few times. A junction boundary mismatches the germline segment, possibly from a read error. The chain uses TRBV7-7 and TRBJ2-1; 11 nucleotides match TRBD2. CDR1 SSHAT and CDR2 FNYEAQ come from the germline V gene (reference sequence). The CDR3 covers 15 residues. The CDR3 region is CASSQLAGVGNEQFF. In nucleotides, the CDR3 is TGTGCTAGCAGCCAACTAGCGGGGGTGGGCAATGAGCAGTTCTTC.

This clonotype was counted a few times. The rearrangement links TRBV20-1 to TRBJ1-2; the D gene is possibly TRBD1 (6 bases). V was pared by 5 bases and J by 7 bases, with 17 bases between. The CDR3 loop spans 13 amino acids. Germline CDR1 reads DFQATT; CDR2 reads SNEGSKA (reference sequence). Written as DNA, the CDR3 is TGCAGTGCTCACGCTACAGGGCGAGGTGGCTACACCTTC. Its translation is CSAHATGRGGYTF.

Only a few counts were recorded for this clonotype. This chain uses TRBV27 with TRBJ1-2, with no clear D. The V gene lost 4 bases and the J gene lost 8 bases, with 29 bases spanning the gap. CDR3 length: 18 amino acids. Looked up from germline, CDR1 is MNHEY and CDR2 is SMNVEV (reference sequence). The CDR3 sequence is CASSSLHPDRNSNRGYTF. CDR3 DNA sequence: TGTGCCAGCAGTTCATTGCACCCAGACCGTAACTCCAATAGGGGCTACACCTTC.

This chain connects TRBV20-1 to TRBJ2-4; D possibly corresponds to TRBD1 (7 bases). The germline V gene encodes CDR1 DFQATT and CDR2 SNEGSKA (reference sequence). The V end lost 3 bases, the J end lost 8 bases, and 17 bases lay between the germline ends. The CDR3 has 14 residues. CDR3 bases: TGCAGTGCTAGGCCCGACAGGGAGGTCGACATTCAGTACTTC. Its translation: CSARPDREVDIQYF.

The rearrangement joins TRBV7-8 to TRBJ1-5; D gene ambiguous. This CDR3 contains 16 residues. V lost 1 base and J 6 bases, leaving 16 bases between the germline ends. Germline V gene lookup returns CDR1 SGHVS and CDR2 FQNEAQ. This CDR3 reads CASSLGGGRVGQPQHF. CDR3 nucleotides: TGTGCCAGCAGCTTAGGAGGTGGTAGGGTGGGTCAGCCCCAGCATTTT.

The gene calls are TRBV2 and TRBJ2-1; TRBD1 matches 9 bases. The V gene end was trimmed by 9 bases and the J gene end by 0 bases; junction bases not matched to a gene: 6. The CDR3 spans 15 residues. CDR1 is SNHLY, CDR2 FYNNEI, per germline. Here the CDR3 DNA reads TGTGCCAGTACGGGACAGGGAAGCTCCTACAATGAGCAGTTCTTC. This translates into CASTGQGSSYNEQFF.

Many counts were recorded for this clonotype. The chain recombines TRBV20-1 with TRBJ2-7; D is unclear. The CDR3 is 12 amino acids. Trimming took 5 bases from V and 3 from J, leaving 11 bases between them. Per the germline V gene, CDR1 is DFQATT and CDR2 is SNEGSKA (reference sequence). This CDR3 reads CSAPDRGYEQYF. Written as DNA, the CDR3 is TGCAGTGCTCCAGATCGCGGCTACGAGCAGTACTTC.

This clonotype was observed at least ten times. Germline is not matched at one junction end, which may reflect a read error. The chain recombines TRBV5-1 with TRBJ2-3; 8 nucleotides agree with TRBD2. CDR1 is SGHRS, CDR2 YFSETQ, per germline. This CDR3 comprises 14 residues. In nucleotides, the CDR3 is TGTGCCAGCAGCTTAGCGGGGTTCACAGATACGCAGTATTTT. This codes for CASSLAGFTDTQYF. The entire variable domain, with the rest obtained from reference TRBV5-1 and TRBJ2-3, is as follows: KAGVTQTPRYLIKTRGQQVTLSCSPISGHRSVSWYQQTPGQGLQFLFEYFSETQRNKGNFPGRFSGRQFSNSRSEMNVSTLELGDSALYLCASSLAGFTDTQYFGPGTRLTVL.

The rearrangement uses TRBV30 and TRBJ1-2; D is unclear. Trimming pared 4 bases from V and 3 bases from J, leaving 12 bases between. The CDR3 has 13 amino acids. Germline V gene data show CDR1 as GTSNPN and CDR2 as SVGIG (reference sequence). The chain's CDR3 is CAWIPRDDYGYTF. The CDR3 DNA reads as TGTGCCTGGATTCCGAGGGATGACTATGGCTACACCTTC.

The chain has TRBV12-3 or TRBV12-4 and TRBJ2-7; the match to TRBD2 covers 14 bases. Trimming took 5 bases from V and 5 from J; bases not matched to a gene: 11. There are 17 residues in the CDR3. The CDR3 sequence is CASSVRLAGGPENEQYF. CDR3 bases: TGTGCCAGCAGTGTAAGACTAGCGGGAGGGCCGGAGAACGAGCAGTACTTC.

This clonotype was seen only once. The chain couples TRBV3-1 to TRBJ2-1; TRBD2 agrees at 8 bases. Germline CDR1 LGHDT, CDR2 YNNKEL (reference sequence). V gave up 2 bases and J gave up 4 bases; unmatched junction bases: 7. The CDR3 loop spans 16 amino acids. Here the CDR3 DNA reads TGTGCCAGCAGCCAAACCGGGACTAGTTATTACAATGAGCAGTTCTTC. The encoded protein is CASSQTGTSYYNEQFF.

The CDR3 spells CASRQTGSVQYF. The CDR3 DNA reads as TGTGCCAGCAGACAGACAGGGAGCGTGCAGTACTTC. The genes are TRBV12-3 or TRBV12-4 and TRBJ2-4; 7 positions agree with TRBD1. The CDR3 has 12 residues. The ends lost 6 bases at V and 13 bases at J; junction bases unmatched: 9.

This rearrangement joins TRBV5-1 to TRBJ2-1, with TRBD2 matching over 15 bases. Germline V CDR1 and CDR2: SGHRS, YFSETQ. CDR3 length equals 17 residues. V dropped 3 bases and J dropped 7; count of bases not matched to a gene: 8. CDR3 residues: CASSSSKGTSGGNEQFF. CDR3 in DNA: TGCGCCAGCAGCTCGTCGAAGGGGACTAGCGGGGGGAATGAGCAGTTCTTC.

This chain links TRBV5-1 with TRBJ1-1; D may be TRBD1 (6 bases). Trimming took off 4 bases at V and 4 bases at J, with 17 bases between the two ends. This CDR3 comprises 15 residues. Germline V gives CDR1 SGHRS, CDR2 YFSETQ. The CDR3 is CASSPGQSGGTEAFF. DNA of the CDR3: TGCGCCAGCAGCCCCGGACAGTCGGGTGGCACTGAAGCTTTCTTT.

The chain carries TRBV9 and TRBJ1-6; D gene uncertain. The CDR3 spans 16 residues. The germline gives CDR1 SGDLS, CDR2 YYNGEE. V was clipped by 4 bases and J by 7 bases, with 18 bases between them. The chain's CDR3 is CASSSPLSTPNSPLHF. CDR3 sequence (DNA): TGTGCCAGCAGCTCTCCACTTTCGACACCCAATTCACCCCTCCACTTT.

This clonotype has a handful of counts. The rearrangement uses TRBV12-3 or TRBV12-4 and TRBJ2-1; 12 bases map to TRBD2. Trimming at V came to 6 bases and at J to 7 bases, leaving 4 bases not matched to a gene. The CDR3 sequence is 14 residues long. The CDR3 protein is CASRLAGGFNEQFF. The DNA for the CDR3 is TGTGCCAGCAGGCTAGCGGGAGGGTTTAATGAGCAGTTCTTC.

The J gene is TRBJ2-5, the V gene TRBV7-2; perhaps TRBD2 as D (5 bases). The CDR3 is 15 residues long. The germline V gene has CDR1 SGHTA and CDR2 FQGNSA. V lost 2 bases, J lost 11 bases, and 21 bases lay in between. This chain's CDR3 is CASSLLGIGYNEQYF. The CDR3 DNA is TGTGCCAGCAGCTTACTCGGGATTGGGTACAATGAGCAGTACTTC.

This clonotype was counted only a few times. The CDR3 sequence: CASSFLGAGAYEQYF. DNA for the CDR3: TGTGCCAGCAGCTTCCTCGGGGCGGGGGCCTACGAGCAGTACTTC. This chain connects TRBV11-1 to TRBJ2-7; 7 bases agree with TRBD2. Germline V gene data show CDR1 as SGHAT and CDR2 as FQDESV (reference sequence). The CDR3 sequence is 15 residues long. V dropped 3 bases and J dropped 2; count of bases not matched to a gene: 7.

This clonotype showed up just once. V and J are TRBV20-1 and TRBJ2-1; D remains unclear. In germline, CDR1 is DFQATT, CDR2 SNEGSKA (reference sequence). V lost 3 bases to trimming and J lost 0 bases, with 12 bases between them. CDR3 size: 15 residues. The CDR3 coding sequence is TGCAGTGCTAGTCGGCGGCCGAGCTCCTACAATGAGCAGTTCTTC. It translates to CSASRRPSSYNEQFF.

In the case of this clonotype: Germline is not matched at one junction end, which may reflect a read error. The chain joins TRBV6-5 to TRBJ2-7; D remains ambiguous. Germline CDR1 and CDR2: MNHEY and SVGAGI. The CDR3 is 15 amino acids. The CDR3 region is CACSYSLGQAYEQYF. DNA for the CDR3: TGCGCCTGCAGTTACTCCCTTGGGCAGGCCTACGAGCAGTACTTC.

In the case of this clonotype: The junction and the germline gene differ at one end; a read error may be behind it. CDR3 sequence: CDSRKILAATDTQYF. The CDR3 nucleotides are TGTGACAGCAGAAAAATTCTAGCGGCCACAGATACGCAGTATTTT. The J gene is TRBJ2-3, the V gene TRBV27, with 7 bases aligning to TRBD2. The CDR3 extends over 15 amino acids. CDR1 MNHEY and CDR2 SMNVEV come from the germline V gene (reference sequence).

The V gene is TRBV27, the J gene TRBJ1-1; 7 bases map to TRBD1. This CDR3 comprises 13 residues. Germline CDR1 MNHEY, CDR2 SMNVEV (reference sequence). V lost 7 bases to trimming and J lost 6 bases; unmatched junction nucleotides: 8. CDR3 in amino acids: CASTIGRGAEAFF. In DNA, the CDR3 is TGTGCCAGCACTATTGGCAGGGGGGCTGAAGCTTTCTTT.